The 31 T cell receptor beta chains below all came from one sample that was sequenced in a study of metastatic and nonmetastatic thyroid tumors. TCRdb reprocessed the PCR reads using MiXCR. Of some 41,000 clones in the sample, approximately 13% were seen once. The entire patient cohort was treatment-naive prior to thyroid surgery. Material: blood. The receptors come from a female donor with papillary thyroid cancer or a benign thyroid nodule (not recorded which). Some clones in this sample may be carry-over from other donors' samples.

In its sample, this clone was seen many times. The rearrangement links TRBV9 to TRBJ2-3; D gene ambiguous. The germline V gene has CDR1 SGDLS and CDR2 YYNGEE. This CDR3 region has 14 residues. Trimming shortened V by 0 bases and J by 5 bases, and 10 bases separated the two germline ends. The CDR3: CASSVGVQEDTQYF. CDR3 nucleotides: TGTGCCAGCAGCGTAGGGGTCCAGGAAGATACGCAGTATTTT.

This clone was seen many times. CDR3 in amino acids: CASSLGGANYGYTF. The CDR3 bases are TGTGCCAGCAGTTTGGGGGGCGCTAACTATGGCTACACCTTC. This chain uses TRBV28 with TRBJ1-2, with D perhaps matching TRBD1 (6 bases). This CDR3 region has 14 residues. Germline V lookup: CDR1 MDHEN, CDR2 SYDVKM. Deletions cut 3 bases from V and 0 bases from J, with 8 bases between.

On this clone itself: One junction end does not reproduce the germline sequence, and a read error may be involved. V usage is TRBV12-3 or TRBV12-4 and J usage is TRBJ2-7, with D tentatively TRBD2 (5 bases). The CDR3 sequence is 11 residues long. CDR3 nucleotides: TGTGCAAGCAGCCCAGACTACGAGCCGTACTTC. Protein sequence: CASSPDYEPYF.

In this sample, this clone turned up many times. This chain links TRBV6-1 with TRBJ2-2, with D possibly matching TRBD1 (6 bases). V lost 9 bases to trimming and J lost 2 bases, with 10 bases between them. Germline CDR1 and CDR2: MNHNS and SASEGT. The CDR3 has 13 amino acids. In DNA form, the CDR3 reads TGTGCCAGTCGACAGGCCAACACCGGGGAGCTGTTTTTT. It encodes CASRQANTGELFF.

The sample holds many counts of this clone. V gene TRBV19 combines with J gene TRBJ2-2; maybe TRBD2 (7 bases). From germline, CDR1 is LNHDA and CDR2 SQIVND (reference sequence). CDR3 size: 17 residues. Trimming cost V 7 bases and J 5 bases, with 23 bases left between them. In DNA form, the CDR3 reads TGTGCCAGTACCCCGGGGGGCGACGGGAGGACTACCGGGGAGCTGTTTTTT. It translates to CASTPGGDGRTTGELFF.

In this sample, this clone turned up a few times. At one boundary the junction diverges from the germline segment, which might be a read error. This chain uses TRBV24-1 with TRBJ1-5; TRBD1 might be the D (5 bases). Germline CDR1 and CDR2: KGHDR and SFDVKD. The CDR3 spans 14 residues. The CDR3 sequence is CATSDETVIQPRHF. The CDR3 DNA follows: TGTGCCACCAGTGATGAGACAGTGATACAGCCCCGGCATTTT.

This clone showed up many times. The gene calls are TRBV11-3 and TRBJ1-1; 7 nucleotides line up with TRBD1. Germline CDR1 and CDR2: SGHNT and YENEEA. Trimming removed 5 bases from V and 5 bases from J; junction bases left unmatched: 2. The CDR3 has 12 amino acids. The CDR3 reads CASSVRGTEAFF. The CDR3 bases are TGTGCCAGCAGCGTCAGGGGGACTGAAGCTTTCTTT.

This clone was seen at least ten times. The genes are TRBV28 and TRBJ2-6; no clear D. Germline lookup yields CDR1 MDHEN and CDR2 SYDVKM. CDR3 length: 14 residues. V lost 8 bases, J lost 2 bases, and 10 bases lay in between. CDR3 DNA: TGTGCCAGCGGAGACCGAACTGGGGCCAACGTCCTGACTTTC. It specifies CASGDRTGANVLTF.

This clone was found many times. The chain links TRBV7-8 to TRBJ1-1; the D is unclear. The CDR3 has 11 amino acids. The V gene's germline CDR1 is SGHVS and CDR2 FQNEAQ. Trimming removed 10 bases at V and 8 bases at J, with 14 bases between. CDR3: CATGRGTEAFF. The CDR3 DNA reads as TGTGCCACCGGGAGAGGTACAGAAGCTTTCTTT.

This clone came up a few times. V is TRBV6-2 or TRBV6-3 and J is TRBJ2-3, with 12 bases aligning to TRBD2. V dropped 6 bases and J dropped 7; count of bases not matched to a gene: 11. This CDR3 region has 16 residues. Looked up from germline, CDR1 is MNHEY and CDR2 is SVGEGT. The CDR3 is CASSLGLAGLGYTQYF. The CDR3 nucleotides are TGTGCCAGCAGCCTCGGACTAGCGGGGTTGGGATATACGCAGTATTTT.

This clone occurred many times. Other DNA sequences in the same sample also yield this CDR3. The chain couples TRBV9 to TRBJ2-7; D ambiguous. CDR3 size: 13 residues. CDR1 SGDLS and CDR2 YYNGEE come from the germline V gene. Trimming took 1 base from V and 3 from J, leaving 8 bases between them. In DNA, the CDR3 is TGTGCCAGCAGCGTAAACGGAAACTACGAGCAGTACTTC. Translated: CASSVNGNYEQYF. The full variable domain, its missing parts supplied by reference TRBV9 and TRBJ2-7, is DSGVTQTPKHLITATGQRVTLRCSPRSGDLSVYWYQQSLDQGLQFLIQYYNGEERAKGNILERFSAQQFPDLHSELNLSSLELGDSALYFCASSVNGNYEQYFGPGTRLTVT.

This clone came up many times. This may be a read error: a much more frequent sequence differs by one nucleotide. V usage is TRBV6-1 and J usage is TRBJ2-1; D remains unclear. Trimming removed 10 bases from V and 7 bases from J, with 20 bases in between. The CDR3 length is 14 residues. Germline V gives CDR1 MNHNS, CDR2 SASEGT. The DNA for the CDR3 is TGTGCCACCTCCCCGTTAGGGTATACGAATGAGCAGTTCTTC. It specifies CATSPLGYTNEQFF.

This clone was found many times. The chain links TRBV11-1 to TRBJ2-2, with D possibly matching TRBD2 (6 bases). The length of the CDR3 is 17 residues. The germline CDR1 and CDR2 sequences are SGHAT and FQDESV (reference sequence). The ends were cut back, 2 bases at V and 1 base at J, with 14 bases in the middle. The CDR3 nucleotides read TGTGCCAGCAGCTTATTAGGAGGGATTAAGAACACCGGGGAGCTGTTTTTT. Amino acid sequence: CASSLLGGIKNTGELFF.

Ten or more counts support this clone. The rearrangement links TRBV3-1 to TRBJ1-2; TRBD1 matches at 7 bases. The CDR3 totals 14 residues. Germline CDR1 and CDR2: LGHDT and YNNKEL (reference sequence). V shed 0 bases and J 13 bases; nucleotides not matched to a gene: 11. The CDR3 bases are TGTGCCAGCAGCCAAGAATGGAACAGGGGTGATTCCACCTTC. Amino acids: CASSQEWNRGDSTF.

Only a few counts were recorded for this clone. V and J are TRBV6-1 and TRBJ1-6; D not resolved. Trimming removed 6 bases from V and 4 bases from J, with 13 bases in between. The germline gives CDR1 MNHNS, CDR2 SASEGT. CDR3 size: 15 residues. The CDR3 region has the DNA TGTGCCAGCAGCCACCGAGAGGGTTATAATTCACCCCTCCACTTT. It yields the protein CASSHREGYNSPLHF.

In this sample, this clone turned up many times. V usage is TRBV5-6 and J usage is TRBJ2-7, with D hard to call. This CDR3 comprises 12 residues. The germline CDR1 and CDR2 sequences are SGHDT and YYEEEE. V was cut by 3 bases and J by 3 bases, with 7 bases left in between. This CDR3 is CASSSGLYEQYF. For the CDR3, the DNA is TGTGCCAGCAGCTCCGGGCTCTACGAGCAGTACTTC. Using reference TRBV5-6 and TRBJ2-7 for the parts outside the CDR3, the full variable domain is DAGVTQSPTHLIKTRGQQVTLRCSPKSGHDTVSWYQQALGQGPQFIFQYYEEEERQRGNFPDRFSGHQFPNYSSELNVNALLLGDSALYLCASSSGLYEQYFGPGTRLTVT.

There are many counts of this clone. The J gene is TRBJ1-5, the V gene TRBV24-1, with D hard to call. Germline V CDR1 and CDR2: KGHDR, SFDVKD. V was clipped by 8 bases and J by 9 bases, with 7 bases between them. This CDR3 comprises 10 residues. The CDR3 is CATMKGPQHF. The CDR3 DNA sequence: TGTGCCACCATGAAGGGGCCCCAGCATTTT.

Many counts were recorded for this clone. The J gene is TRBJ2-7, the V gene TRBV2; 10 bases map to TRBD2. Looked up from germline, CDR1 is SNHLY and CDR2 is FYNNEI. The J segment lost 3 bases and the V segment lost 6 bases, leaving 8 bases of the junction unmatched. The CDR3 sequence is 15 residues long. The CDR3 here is CASRAGGGVLYEQYF. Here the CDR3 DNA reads TGTGCCAGCAGAGCGGGGGGGGGAGTTCTCTACGAGCAGTACTTC. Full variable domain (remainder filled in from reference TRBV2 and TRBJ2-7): EPEVTQTPSHQVTQMGQEVILRCVPISNHLYFYWYRQILGQKVEFLVSFYNNEISEKSEIFDDQFSVERPDGSNFTLKIRSTKLEDSAMYFCASRAGGGVLYEQYFGPGTRLTVT.

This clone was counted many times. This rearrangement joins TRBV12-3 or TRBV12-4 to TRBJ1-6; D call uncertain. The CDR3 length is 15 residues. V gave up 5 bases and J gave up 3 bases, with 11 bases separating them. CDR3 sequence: CASSPEAHYNSPLHF. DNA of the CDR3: TGTGCCAGCAGTCCCGAGGCCCACTATAATTCACCCCTCCACTTT.

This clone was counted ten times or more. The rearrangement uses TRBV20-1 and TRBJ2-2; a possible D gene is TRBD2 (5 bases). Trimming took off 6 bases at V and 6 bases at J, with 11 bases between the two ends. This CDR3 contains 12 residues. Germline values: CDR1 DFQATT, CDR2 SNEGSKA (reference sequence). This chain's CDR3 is CSAPLAAGELFF. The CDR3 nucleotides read TGCAGTGCCCCTCTAGCTGCCGGGGAGCTGTTTTTT.

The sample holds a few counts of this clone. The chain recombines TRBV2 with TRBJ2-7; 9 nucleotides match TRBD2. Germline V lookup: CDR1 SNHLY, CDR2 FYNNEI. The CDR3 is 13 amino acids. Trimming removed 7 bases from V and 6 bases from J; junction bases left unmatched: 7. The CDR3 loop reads CASNGAGGFEQYF. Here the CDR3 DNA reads TGTGCCAGCAACGGAGCGGGAGGTTTCGAGCAGTACTTC.

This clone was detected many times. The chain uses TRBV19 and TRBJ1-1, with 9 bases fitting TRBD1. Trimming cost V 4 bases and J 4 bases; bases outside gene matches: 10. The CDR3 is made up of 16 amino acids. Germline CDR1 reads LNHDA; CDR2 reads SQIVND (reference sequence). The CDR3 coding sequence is TGTGCCAGTAGTAAAAACTCCGGGACAGGGCCCACTGAAGCTTTCTTT. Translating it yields CASSKNSGTGPTEAFF.

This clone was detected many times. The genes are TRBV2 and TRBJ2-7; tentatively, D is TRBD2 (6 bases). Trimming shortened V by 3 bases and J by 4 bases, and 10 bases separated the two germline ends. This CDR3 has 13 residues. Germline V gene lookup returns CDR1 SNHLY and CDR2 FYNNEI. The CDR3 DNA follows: TGTGCCAGCAGTGACATGCGGGGTTACGAGCAGTACTTC. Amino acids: CASSDMRGYEQYF.

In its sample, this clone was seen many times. The CDR3 DNA sequence: TGTGCCTGGAGTAGGTGGACAGGAACCTACGAGCAGTACTTC. Translating gives CAWSRWTGTYEQYF. The J gene is TRBJ2-7, the V gene TRBV30; 7 nucleotides match TRBD1. The CDR3 consists of 14 residues. Germline-derived CDR1 and CDR2 are GTSNPN and SVGIG (reference sequence). V shed 2 bases, J shed 2 bases, and the junction held 6 bases outside the gene matches.

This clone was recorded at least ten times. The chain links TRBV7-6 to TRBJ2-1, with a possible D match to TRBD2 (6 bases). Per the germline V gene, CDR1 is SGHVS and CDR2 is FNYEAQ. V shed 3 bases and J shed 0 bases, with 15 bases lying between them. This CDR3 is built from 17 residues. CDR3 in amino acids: CASSFVEGGSSYNEQFF. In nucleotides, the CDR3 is TGTGCCAGCAGCTTTGTTGAGGGAGGTAGCTCCTACAATGAGCAGTTCTTC.

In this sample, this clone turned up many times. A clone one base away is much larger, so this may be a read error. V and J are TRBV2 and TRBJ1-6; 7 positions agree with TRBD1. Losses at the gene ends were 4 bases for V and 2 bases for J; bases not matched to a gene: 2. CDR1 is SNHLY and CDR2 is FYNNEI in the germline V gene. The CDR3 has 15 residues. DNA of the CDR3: TGTGCCAGCAGTGGACAGGGCCCCTATAATTCACCCCTCCACTTT. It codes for CASSGQGPYNSPLHF.

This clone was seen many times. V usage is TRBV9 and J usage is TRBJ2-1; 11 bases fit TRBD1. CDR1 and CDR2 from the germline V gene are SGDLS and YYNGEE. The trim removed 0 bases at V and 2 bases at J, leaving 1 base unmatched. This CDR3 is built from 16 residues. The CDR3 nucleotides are TGTGCCAGCAGCGTAGGGGGACAGGGGGCCTACAATGAGCAGTTCTTC. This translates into CASSVGGQGAYNEQFF.

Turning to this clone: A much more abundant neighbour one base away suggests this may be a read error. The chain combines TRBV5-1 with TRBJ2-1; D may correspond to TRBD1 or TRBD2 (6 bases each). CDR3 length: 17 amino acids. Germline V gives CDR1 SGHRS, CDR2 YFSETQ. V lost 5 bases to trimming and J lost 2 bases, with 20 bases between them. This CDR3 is CASSSGRGGRTYNEQFF. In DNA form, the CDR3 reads TGCGCCAGCAGTTCTGGCAGGGGAGGAAGAACCTACAATGAGCAGTTCTTC.

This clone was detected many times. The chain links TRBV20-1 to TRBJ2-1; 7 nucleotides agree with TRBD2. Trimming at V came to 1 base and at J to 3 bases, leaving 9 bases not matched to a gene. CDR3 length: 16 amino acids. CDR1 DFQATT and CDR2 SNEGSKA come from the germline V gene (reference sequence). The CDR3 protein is CSARAIAGSHYNEQFF. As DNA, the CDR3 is TGCAGTGCTAGAGCGATAGCGGGCTCCCACTACAATGAGCAGTTCTTC.

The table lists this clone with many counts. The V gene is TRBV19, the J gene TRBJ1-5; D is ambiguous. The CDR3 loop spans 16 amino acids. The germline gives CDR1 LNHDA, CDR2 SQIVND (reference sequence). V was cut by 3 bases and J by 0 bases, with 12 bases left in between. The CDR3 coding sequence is TGTGCCAGTAGTATGTTTTCAGGTGATAGCAATCAGCCCCAGCATTTT. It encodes CASSMFSGDSNQPQHF. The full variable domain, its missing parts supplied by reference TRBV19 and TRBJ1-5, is DGGITQSPKYLFRKEGQNVTLSCEQNLNHDAMYWYRQDPGQGLRLIYYSQIVNDFQKGDIAEGYSVSREKKESFPLTVTSAQKNPTAFYLCASSMFSGDSNQPQHFGDGTRLSIL.

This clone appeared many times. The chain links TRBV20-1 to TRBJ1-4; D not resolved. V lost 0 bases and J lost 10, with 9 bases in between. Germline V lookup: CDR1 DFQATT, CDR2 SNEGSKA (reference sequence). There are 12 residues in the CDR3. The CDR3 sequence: CSAREQYGKLFF. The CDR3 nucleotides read TGCAGTGCTAGAGAACAATATGGAAAACTGTTTTTT.